Each of the 10 T cell receptor beta chains below was sequenced from the same sample in a study of vaccination effects on CD4 cells after COVID-19. Pools of viral peptides were used by the ViraFEST assay to expand antigen-specific CD4+ T cells ahead of sequencing. A roughly 10-day culture period preceded the isolation of CD4+ T cells. People in the vaccine group had not been infected with SARS-CoV-2 before, and their nucleocapsid antibodies were negative. Here immunoSEQ multiplex PCR was the method, and the copy in TCRdb shows in-frame clones only, minus some. The sample contains 30,000 to 45,000 clones, roughly 70% of which appear only once. Their antigens remain unidentified. The material sequenced was CD4+ T cells from PBMCs cultured with SARS-CoV-2 spike peptides, taken before COVID-19 vaccination. These TCRs come from a human donor who received a COVID-19 vaccine.

V usage is TRBV4-2 and J usage is TRBJ2-5, with D possibly matching TRBD1 (5 bases). Germline CDR1 LGHNA, CDR2 YNFKEQ. Trimming stripped 1 base from V and 1 base from J, with 16 bases between. This CDR3 is 17 amino acids long. The CDR3 DNA reads as TGTGCCAGCAGCCAAGGAGAAGGGGCCGTTCGCCAAGAGACCCAGTACTTC. Its protein is CASSQGEGAVRQETQYF.

V and J are TRBV19 and TRBJ1-3; D is perhaps TRBD1 (5 bases). Germline loops: CDR1 LNHDA, CDR2 SQIVND (reference sequence). V lost 8 bases to trimming and J lost 0 bases, with 8 bases between them. There are 13 residues in the CDR3. The CDR3 reads CASHRFSGNTIYF. As DNA, the CDR3 is TGTGCCAGTCACAGGTTCTCTGGAAACACCATATATTTT.

The DNA of the CDR3 is TGTGCCAGCAGCACCAAGGACAGATTTAACTATGGCTACACCTTC. Its translation: CASSTKDRFNYGYTF. The chain recombines TRBV5-6 with TRBJ1-2; tentative D call: TRBD1 (6 bases). CDR3 length equals 15 residues. With 4 bases removed from V and 1 base from J, the gap between germline ends came to 14 bases. Germline values: CDR1 SGHDT, CDR2 YYEEEE. The whole variable domain, filled in from reference TRBV5-6 and TRBJ1-2, reads DAGVTQSPTHLIKTRGQQVTLRCSPKSGHDTVSWYQQALGQGPQFIFQYYEEEERQRGNFPDRFSGHQFPNYSSELNVNALLLGDSALYLCASSTKDRFNYGYTFGSGTRLTVV.

The chain has TRBV3-1 (or the pseudogene TRBV3-2) and TRBJ2-1; 9 bases are shared with TRBD1. The CDR3 sequence is 17 residues long. V was pared by 4 bases and J by 3 bases, with 10 bases of the junction left unmatched. The germline V gene has CDR1 LGHDT and CDR2 YNNKEL (reference sequence). This chain's CDR3 is CASSRGTGGAIYNEQFF. DNA of the CDR3: TGTGCCAGCAGCCGGGGAACAGGGGGCGCGATCTACAATGAGCAGTTCTTC.

This clone was seen a handful of times. J is TRBJ1-5 and V is TRBV6-2 or TRBV6-3; D is undetermined. The V gene lost 0 bases and the J gene lost 6 bases, with 3 bases spanning the gap. Germline CDR1 is MNHEY and CDR2 is SVGEGT. The CDR3 runs 12 residues. CDR3 in amino acids: CASSYSRQPQHF. The CDR3 DNA reads as TGTGCCAGCAGTTACTCGCGTCAGCCCCAGCATTTT.

The chain employs TRBV5-4 and TRBJ2-2; D possibly corresponds to TRBD1 (5 bases). CDR3 length: 17 amino acids. Trimming removed 0 bases from V and 1 base from J, with 13 bases in between. The germline V gene has CDR1 SGHNT and CDR2 YYREEE (reference sequence). This CDR3 reads CASSLGNRWLNTGELFF. Written as DNA, the CDR3 is TGTGCCAGCAGCTTGGGGAACAGGTGGCTGAACACCGGGGAGCTGTTTTTT. Filled out from reference TRBV5-4 and TRBJ2-2, the complete variable domain reads ETGVTQSPTHLIKTRGQQVTLRCSSQSGHNTVSWYQQALGQGPQFIFQYYREEENGRGNFPPRFSGLQFPNYSSELNVNALELDDSALYLCASSLGNRWLNTGELFFGEGSRLTVL.

This clone has a handful of counts. V usage is TRBV20-1 and J usage is TRBJ2-7; D unclear. The CDR3 contains 10 residues. The germline V gene has CDR1 DFQATT and CDR2 SNEGSKA (reference sequence). The V end lost 6 bases, the J end lost 10 bases, and 13 bases lay between the germline ends. The CDR3 protein is CSAPQPLQYF. The CDR3 bases are TGCAGTGCACCGCAACCCCTTCAGTACTTC.

The chain links TRBV7-9 to TRBJ2-7, with TRBD2 identical over 13 bases. CDR1 and CDR2 from the germline V gene are SEHNR and FQNEAQ (reference sequence). Trimming removed 3 bases from V and 5 bases from J; junction bases left unmatched: 4. CDR3 length: 15 residues. CDR3 sequence reads: CASSFGTSGNHEQYF. CDR3 nucleotide sequence: TGTGCCAGCAGCTTTGGGACTAGCGGGAACCACGAGCAGTACTTC.

The chain couples TRBV5-1 to TRBJ1-4, with D perhaps matching TRBD1 (5 bases). Germline CDR1 reads SGHRS; CDR2 reads YFSETQ. Between the trimmed V and J ends, which lost 3 bases and 8 bases, there was a span of 17 bases. The CDR3 has 15 amino acids. The CDR3 DNA follows: TGCGCCAGCAGCTCGGGACGGGGCGTACGAGAAAAACTGTTTTTT. It yields the protein CASSSGRGVREKLFF.

This clone has only a few counts. V gene TRBV10-3 combines with J gene TRBJ1-5; D call uncertain. The V gene's germline CDR1 is ENHRY and CDR2 SYGVKD. Trimming cost V 3 bases and J 7 bases, with 7 bases left between them. The CDR3 totals 12 residues. CDR3: CAISEAPQPQHF. CDR3 sequence (DNA): TGTGCCATCAGTGAAGCACCCCAGCCCCAGCATTTT.